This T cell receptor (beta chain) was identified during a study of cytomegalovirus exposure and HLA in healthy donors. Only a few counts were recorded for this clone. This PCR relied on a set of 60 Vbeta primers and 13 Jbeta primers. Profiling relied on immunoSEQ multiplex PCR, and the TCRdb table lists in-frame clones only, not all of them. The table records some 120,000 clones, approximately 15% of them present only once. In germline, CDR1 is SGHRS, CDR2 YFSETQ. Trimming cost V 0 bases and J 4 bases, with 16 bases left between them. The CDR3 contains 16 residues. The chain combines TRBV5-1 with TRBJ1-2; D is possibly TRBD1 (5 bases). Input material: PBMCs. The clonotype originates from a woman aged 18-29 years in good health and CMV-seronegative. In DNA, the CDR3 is TGCGCCAGCAGCTTGGAAGTGTCAGGGAACCTCTATGGCTACACCTTC. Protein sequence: CASSLEVSGNLYGYTF.